The 23 T cell receptor beta chains in this list originate from one sample, sequenced in a study of molecular identifiers for immune sequencing clone quantification. TCRdb itself ran the PCR reads through MiXCR, one entry per CDR3 protein. The sample lists 300,000 to 350,000 distinct CDR3 sequences, about 22% seen once, with roughly 0.86% in the top ten. Sequencing was done on a sample of naive CD8+ T cells from blood, with Jurkat cell RNA spiked in. Subset given: FACS-sorted CD8+CD4-CCR7+CD45RA+ naive T cells. The origin of the receptors is a human donor in good health. Some libraries in this study had Jurkat cell RNA spiked in.

This clonotype showed up many times. J is TRBJ2-1 and V is TRBV30, with 8 bases identical to TRBD2. The CDR3 totals 15 residues. CDR1 is GTSNPN and CDR2 is SVGIG in the germline V gene (reference sequence). Trimming cost V 2 bases and J 3 bases; bases outside gene matches: 6. The CDR3 coding sequence is TGTGCCTGGAGTATACTAGCGGAGTTCTACAATGAGCAGTTCTTC. It is translated as CAWSILAEFYNEQFF.

This clonotype was picked up many times. The CDR3 DNA reads TGTGCCAGCAGCTTAGAGTTAGCGGGGTTCCAAGAGACCCAGTACTTC. It codes for CASSLELAGFQETQYF. The chain couples TRBV7-2 to TRBJ2-5, with TRBD2 matching 8 bases. The CDR3 has 16 residues. Germline V gene sequence: CDR1 SGHTA, CDR2 FQGNSA. The V segment lost 1 base and the J segment 1 base; nucleotides outside the gene matches: 5.

This clonotype came up many times. This rearrangement joins TRBV20-1 to TRBJ1-2; D uncertain. V was clipped by 0 bases and J by 1 base, with 9 bases between them. The CDR3 covers 14 residues. Per the germline V gene, CDR1 is DFQATT and CDR2 is SNEGSKA (reference sequence). The CDR3 region is CSARDLSGNYGYTF. CDR3 nucleotide sequence: TGCAGTGCTAGAGATCTGAGTGGTAACTATGGCTACACCTTC.

This clonotype was seen ten or more times. The chain links TRBV7-9 to TRBJ2-2; D possibly corresponds to TRBD2 (5 bases). This CDR3 has 16 residues. The germline CDR1 and CDR2 sequences are SEHNR and FQNEAQ (reference sequence). V was clipped by 5 bases and J by 4 bases, with 17 bases between them. The CDR3: CASSRSAGSGTGELFF. The CDR3 DNA follows: TGTGCCAGCAGCAGGAGTGCGGGCAGCGGCACCGGGGAGCTGTTTTTT.

The V and J genes are TRBV28 and TRBJ2-7, with 12 bases lining up with TRBD1. The germline gives CDR1 MDHEN, CDR2 SYDVKM. CDR3 length equals 15 residues. Trimming at V came to 3 bases and at J to 7 bases, leaving 7 bases not matched to a gene. The chain's CDR3 is CASSFPGQGAWEQYF. The CDR3 DNA sequence: TGTGCCAGCAGTTTTCCGGGACAGGGGGCTTGGGAGCAGTACTTC.

This clonotype was seen more than once but under ten times. The CDR3, as DNA: TGTGCCTGGATGCAGCCGGTGAAAAAAGGTGGCTACACCTTC. It translates to CAWMQPVKKGGYTF. V usage is TRBV30 and J usage is TRBJ1-2; D is unresolved. The CDR3 consists of 14 residues. The V gene lost 4 bases and the J gene lost 7 bases, with 19 bases spanning the gap. Germline CDR1 is GTSNPN and CDR2 is SVGIG (reference sequence). Together with reference TRBV30 and TRBJ1-2, the CDR3 gives the full variable domain: SQTIHQWPATLVQPVGSPLSLECTVEGTSNPNLYWYRQAAGRGLQLLFYSVGIGQISSEVPQNLSASRPQDRQFILSSKKLLLSDSGFYLCAWMQPVKKGGYTFGSGTRLTVV.

The sample holds many counts of this clonotype. CDR3 DNA: TGTGCCAGCAGTGAAACGGGACAGCTGTTTTCCGAGCAGTACTTC. This encodes CASSETGQLFSEQYF. The chain recombines TRBV25-1 with TRBJ2-7; 7 nucleotides match TRBD1. Germline V gene data show CDR1 as MGHDK and CDR2 as SYGVNS. The CDR3 spans 15 residues. Trimming took 2 bases from V and 6 from J; bases not matched to a gene: 10.

The V and J genes are TRBV4-1 and TRBJ1-6, with 7 bases matching TRBD1. V dropped 2 bases and J dropped 8; count of bases not matched to a gene: 18. CDR1 is MGHRA and CDR2 is YSYEKL in the germline V gene. This CDR3 region has 19 residues. The chain's CDR3 is CASSQRSLGLRDRYSPLHF. The CDR3 DNA reads TGCGCCAGCAGCCAACGTAGTCTCGGGCTCCGGGACAGATATTCACCCCTCCACTTT.

This clonotype was observed many times. The chain combines TRBV14 with TRBJ2-3; no firm D call. Per germline, CDR1 SGHDN and CDR2 FVKESK. This CDR3 spans 17 amino acids. Trimming cost V 1 base and J 2 bases, with 16 bases left between them. The CDR3 reads CASSQVGPQPPTDTQYF. The CDR3, as DNA: TGTGCCAGCAGCCAAGTCGGCCCCCAGCCCCCCACAGATACGCAGTATTTT.

This clonotype was detected once. This may be a read error: a much more frequent sequence differs by one nucleotide. The chain links TRBV19 to TRBJ1-1; no firm D call. V was clipped by 3 bases and J by 5 bases, with 16 bases between them. The germline gives CDR1 LNHDA, CDR2 SQIVND (reference sequence). CDR3 length equals 15 residues. The CDR3: CASSIKRTTSTEAFF. The CDR3, as DNA: TGTGCCAGTAGTATTAAACGGACGACGTCTACTGAAGCTTTCTTT.

There are many counts of this clonotype. The V and J genes are TRBV29-1 and TRBJ2-2, with a weak D call TRBD2 (6 bases). The CDR3 loop spans 15 amino acids. Germline-derived CDR1 and CDR2 are SQVTM and ANQGSEA. V dropped 2 bases and J dropped 6 bases, with 16 bases sitting between them. DNA of the CDR3: TGCAGCGTTGAAACTCCGGGACTCGCCTCCGGGGAGCTGTTTTTT. Its translation: CSVETPGLASGELFF.

This clonotype was seen ten or more times. J is TRBJ2-7 and V is TRBV20-1; D remains unclear. Trimming cost V 5 bases and J 3 bases, with 20 bases left between them. Per the germline V gene, CDR1 is DFQATT and CDR2 is SNEGSKA (reference sequence). The CDR3 spans 15 residues. The CDR3, as DNA: TGCAGTGCTTGCCAAGGACCCCCGCTTAACTACGAGCAGTACTTC. This translates into CSACQGPPLNYEQYF.

This clonotype has at least ten counts. The chain carries TRBV13 and TRBJ2-5, with 12 bases that match TRBD1. The CDR3 consists of 16 residues. Germline CDR1 is PRHDT and CDR2 is FYEKMQ (reference sequence). V trimming: 5 bases; J trimming: 5 bases; junction bases outside the gene matches: 9. CDR3 DNA sequence: TGTGCCAGCAGCGTCGGGACAGGGGGCGGTTTGGAGACCCAGTACTTC. This codes for CASSVGTGGGLETQYF.

This clonotype has a count of ten or more. This rearrangement joins TRBV27 to TRBJ2-4; the D gene is possibly TRBD1 (6 bases). The V end lost 3 bases, the J end lost 2 bases, and 11 bases lay between the germline ends. The CDR3 runs to 15 residues. Germline-derived CDR1 and CDR2 are MNHEY and SMNVEV (reference sequence). CDR3 coding DNA: TGTGCCAGCAGTTTCTTGGACAGAACCAAAAACATTCAGTACTTC. It is translated as CASSFLDRTKNIQYF.

Worth noting for this clonotype: This sequence may be a read error, since a much larger clone differs from it by one base. The rearrangement links TRBV6-6 to TRBJ2-7; 12 positions match TRBD1. Germline V gives CDR1 MNHNY, CDR2 SVGAGI (reference sequence). This CDR3 is 17 amino acids long. The chain's CDR3 is CASSHSGWGQGAREQYF. CDR3 DNA: TGTGCCAGCAGTCACTCCGGGTGGGGACAGGGGGCAAGGGAGCAGTACTTC.

This clonotype was recorded at least ten times. This chain joins TRBV2 and TRBJ2-3; perhaps D is TRBD1 or TRBD2 (5 bases each). CDR1 and CDR2 from the germline V gene are SNHLY and FYNNEI. The CDR3 sequence is 13 residues long. Trimming removed 8 bases at V and 2 bases at J, with 11 bases between. The CDR3 nucleotides are TGTGCCAGCCGGGGACCCGACACAGATACGCAGTATTTT. The encoded protein is CASRGPDTDTQYF.

Many counts were recorded for this clonotype. The rearrangement joins TRBV9 to TRBJ2-1; 8 positions agree with TRBD1. V gave up 4 bases and J gave up 8 bases; unmatched junction bases: 11. Germline V lookup: CDR1 SGDLS, CDR2 YYNGEE. The length of the CDR3 is 15 residues. The CDR3 here is CASSLSFSGGDEQFF. Here the CDR3 DNA reads TGTGCCAGCAGCCTATCTTTCTCAGGGGGCGATGAGCAGTTCTTC.

This clonotype was seen ten or more times. The V and J genes are TRBV7-2 and TRBJ2-1; 7 bases fit TRBD2. Germline CDR1 SGHTA, CDR2 FQGNSA. The ends lost 5 bases at V and 8 bases at J; junction bases unmatched: 18. The CDR3 consists of 17 residues. The CDR3 reads CASSPWGMGGSSDEQFF. The DNA of the CDR3 is TGTGCCAGCAGCCCCTGGGGGATGGGCGGGAGTAGCGATGAGCAGTTCTTC.

In its sample, this clonotype was seen many times. The CDR3 here is CSVELAGGRDTQYF. CDR3 in DNA: TGCAGCGTTGAACTAGCGGGAGGGCGAGATACGCAGTATTTT. V is TRBV29-1 and J is TRBJ2-3, with TRBD2 matching over 12 bases. The CDR3 totals 14 residues. With V trimmed by 2 bases and J by 5 bases, 2 bases remained unmatched. Germline values: CDR1 SQVTM, CDR2 ANQGSEA.

On this clonotype: Possible read error: a much larger clone is one base away. The chain carries TRBV7-4 and TRBJ2-1; no definite D call. This CDR3 has 15 amino acids. Germline-derived CDR1 and CDR2 are SGHVT and SQSDAQ. Written as DNA, the CDR3 is TGTGCCAGCGGCTTAGGTGACTTCCCCATGAATGAGCAGTTCTTC. Residues: CASGLGDFPMNEQFF.

This clonotype was seen ten or more times. This chain joins TRBV29-1 and TRBJ1-1; the D gene is possibly TRBD1 (5 bases). The V gene's germline CDR1 is SQVTM and CDR2 ANQGSEA. V lost 6 bases to trimming and J lost 7 bases, with 9 bases between them. CDR3 size: 10 residues. CDR3 bases: TGCAGCGTAAGGGGCGTTGAAGCTTTCTTT. It translates to CSVRGVEAFF. The full variable domain, its missing parts supplied by reference TRBV29-1 and TRBJ1-1, is SAVISQKPSRDICQRGTSLTIQCQVDSQVTMMFWYRQQPGQSLTLIATANQGSEATYESGFVIDKFPISRPNLTFSTLTVSNMSPEDSSIYLCSVRGVEAFFGQGTRLTVV.

This clonotype has a count of ten or more. V usage is TRBV5-1 and J usage is TRBJ2-3, with D maybe TRBD2 (6 bases). V lost 2 bases and J 0 bases, leaving 10 bases between the germline ends. The germline gives CDR1 SGHRS, CDR2 YFSETQ. The CDR3 consists of 15 residues. In nucleotides, the CDR3 is TGCGCCAGCAGCTTTAGCGGAGTTAGCACAGATACGCAGTATTTT. Encoded protein: CASSFSGVSTDTQYF.

This clonotype was seen at least ten times. This chain joins TRBV12-3 or TRBV12-4 and TRBJ1-5; 9 positions agree with TRBD1. After removal of 6 bases from V and 4 bases from J, the junction contained 16 bases not matched to a gene. The CDR3 consists of 18 residues. The CDR3 DNA is TGTGCCAGCAGGGGACAGGACAGGGGAAGTGGGGCTAATCAGCCCCAGCATTTT. Translation: CASRGQDRGSGANQPQHF.